This record concerns one T cell receptor (beta chain) sequence. The sample comes from a study of blood T cell repertoires in COVID-19. Study summary: COVID-19 samples from acute and convalescent phases originated in the United States, Italy and Spain. In each case, the material was cDNA or gDNA derived from T cells, B-cell-depleted T cells, or PBMCs.

CDR3 length equals 17 residues. CDR1 WNHNN and CDR2 SYGVQD come from the germline V gene (reference sequence). V lost 8 bases, J lost 3 bases, and 15 bases stayed unmatched. In the original analysis: From reference gene primer amplification, estimates of nucleated cell counts were derived. The protocol was immunoSEQ multiplex PCR, while the TCRdb copy is restricted to in-frame clones and leaves out a portion. V and J calls and clone size are those listed in that table; D and trimming were worked out from the DNA. The data contain some 290,000 clones, about 85% of them seen just once; the ten biggest clones take up roughly 2.2%.

V is TRBV10-1 and J is TRBJ1-5; the match to TRBD1 covers 8 bases. This clonotype was sampled from a woman aged 45-65 years who had recovered from COVID-19. Sequencing used peripheral blood. For the CDR3, the DNA is TGCGCCAGCCTCCGTCAGGGGGCTTTGAGAAACAATCAGCCCCAGCATTTT. Translating gives CASLRQGALRNNQPQHF.